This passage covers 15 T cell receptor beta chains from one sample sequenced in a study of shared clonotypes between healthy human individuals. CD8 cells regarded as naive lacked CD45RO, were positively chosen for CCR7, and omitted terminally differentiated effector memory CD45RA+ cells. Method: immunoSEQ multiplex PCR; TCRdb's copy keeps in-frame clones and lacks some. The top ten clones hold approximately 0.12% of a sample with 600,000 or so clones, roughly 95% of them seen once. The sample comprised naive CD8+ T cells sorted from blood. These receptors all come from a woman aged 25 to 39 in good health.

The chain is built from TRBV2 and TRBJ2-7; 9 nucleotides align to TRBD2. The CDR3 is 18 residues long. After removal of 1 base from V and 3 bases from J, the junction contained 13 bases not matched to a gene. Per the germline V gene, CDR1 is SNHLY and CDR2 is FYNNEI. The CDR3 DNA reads TGTGCCAGCAGTGAAGGGCTAGCGGGGAGAACCTCCATCTACGAGCAGTACTTC. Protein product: CASSEGLAGRTSIYEQYF. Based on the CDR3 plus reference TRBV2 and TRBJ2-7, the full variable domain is EPEVTQTPSHQVTQMGQEVILRCVPISNHLYFYWYRQILGQKVEFLVSFYNNEISEKSEIFDDQFSVERPDGSNFTLKIRSTKLEDSAMYFCASSEGLAGRTSIYEQYFGPGTRLTVT.

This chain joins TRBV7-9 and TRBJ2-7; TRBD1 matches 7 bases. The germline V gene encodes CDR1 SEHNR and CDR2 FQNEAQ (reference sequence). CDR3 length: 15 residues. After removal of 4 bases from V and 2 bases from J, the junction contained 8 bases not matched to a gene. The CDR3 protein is CASSWSGTATYEQYF. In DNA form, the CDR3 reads TGTGCCAGCAGCTGGTCGGGGACAGCCACCTACGAGCAGTACTTC.

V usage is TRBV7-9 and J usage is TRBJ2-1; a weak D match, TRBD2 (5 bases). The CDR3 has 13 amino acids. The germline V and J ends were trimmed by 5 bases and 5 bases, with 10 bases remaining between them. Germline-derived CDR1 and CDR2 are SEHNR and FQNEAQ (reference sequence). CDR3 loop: CASSAGVNNEQFF. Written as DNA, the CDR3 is TGTGCCAGCAGCGCCGGGGTCAACAATGAGCAGTTCTTC.

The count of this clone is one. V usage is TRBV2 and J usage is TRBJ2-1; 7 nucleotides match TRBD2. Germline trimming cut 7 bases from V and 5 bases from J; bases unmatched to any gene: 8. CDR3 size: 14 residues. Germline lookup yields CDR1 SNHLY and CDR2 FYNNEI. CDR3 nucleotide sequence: TGTGCCAGCAATCGGGACTATCCAAACAATGAGCAGTTCTTC. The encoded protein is CASNRDYPNNEQFF.

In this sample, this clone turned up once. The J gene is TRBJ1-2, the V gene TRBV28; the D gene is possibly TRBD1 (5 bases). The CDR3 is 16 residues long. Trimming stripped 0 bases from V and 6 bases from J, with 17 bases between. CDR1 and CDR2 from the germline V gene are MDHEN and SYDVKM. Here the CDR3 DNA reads TGTGCCAGCAGTTTATGGGGGTCGGGACTCCCAAATGGCTACACCTTC. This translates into CASSLWGSGLPNGYTF.

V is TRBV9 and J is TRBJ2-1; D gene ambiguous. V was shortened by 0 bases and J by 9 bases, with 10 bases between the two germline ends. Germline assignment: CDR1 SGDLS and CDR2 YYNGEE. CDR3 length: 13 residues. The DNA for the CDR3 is TGTGCCAGCAGCGTAGGTTCAGCGAGTGAGCAGTTCTTC. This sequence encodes CASSVGSASEQFF.

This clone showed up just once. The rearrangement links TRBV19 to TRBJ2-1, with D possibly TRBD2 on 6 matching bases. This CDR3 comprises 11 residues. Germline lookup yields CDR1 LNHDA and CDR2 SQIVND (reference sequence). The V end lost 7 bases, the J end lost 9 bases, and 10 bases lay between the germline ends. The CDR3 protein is CASMGGVEQFF. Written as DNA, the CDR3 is TGTGCCAGTATGGGGGGTGTTGAGCAGTTCTTC.

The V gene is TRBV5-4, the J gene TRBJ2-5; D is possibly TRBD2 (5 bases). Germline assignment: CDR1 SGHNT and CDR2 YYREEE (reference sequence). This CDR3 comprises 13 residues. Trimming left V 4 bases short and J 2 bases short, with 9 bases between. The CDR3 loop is CASSERNQETQYF. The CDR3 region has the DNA TGTGCCAGCAGCGAGCGGAATCAAGAGACCCAGTACTTC.

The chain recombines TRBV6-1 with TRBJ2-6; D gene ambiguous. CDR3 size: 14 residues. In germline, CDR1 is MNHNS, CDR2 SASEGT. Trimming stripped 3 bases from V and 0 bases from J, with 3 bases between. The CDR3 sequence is CASSEPSGANVLTF. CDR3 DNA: TGTGCCAGCAGTGAGCCCTCTGGGGCCAACGTCCTGACTTTC.

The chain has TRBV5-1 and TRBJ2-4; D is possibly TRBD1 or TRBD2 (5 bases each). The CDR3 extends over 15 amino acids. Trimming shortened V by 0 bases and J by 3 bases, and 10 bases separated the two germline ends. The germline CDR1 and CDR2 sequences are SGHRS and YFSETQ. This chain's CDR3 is CASSLDGGGKNIQYF. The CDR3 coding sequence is TGCGCCAGCAGCTTGGATGGTGGGGGCAAAAACATTCAGTACTTC. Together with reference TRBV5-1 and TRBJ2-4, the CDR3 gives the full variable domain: KAGVTQTPRYLIKTRGQQVTLSCSPISGHRSVSWYQQTPGQGLQFLFEYFSETQRNKGNFPGRFSGRQFSNSRSEMNVSTLELGDSALYLCASSLDGGGKNIQYFGAGTRLSVL.

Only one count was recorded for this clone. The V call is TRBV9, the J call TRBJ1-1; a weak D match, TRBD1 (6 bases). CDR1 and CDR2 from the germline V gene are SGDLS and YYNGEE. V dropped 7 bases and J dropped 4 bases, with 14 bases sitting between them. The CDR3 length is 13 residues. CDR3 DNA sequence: TGTGCCAGCGGTTTAGGGGGTTCCACTGAAGCTTTCTTT. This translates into CASGLGGSTEAFF.

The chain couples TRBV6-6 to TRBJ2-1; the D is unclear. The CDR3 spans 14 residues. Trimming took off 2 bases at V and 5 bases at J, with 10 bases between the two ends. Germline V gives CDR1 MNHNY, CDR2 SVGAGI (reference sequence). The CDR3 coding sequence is TGTGCCAGCAGTTACAGGTCCAGAGACAATGAGCAGTTCTTC. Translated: CASSYRSRDNEQFF.

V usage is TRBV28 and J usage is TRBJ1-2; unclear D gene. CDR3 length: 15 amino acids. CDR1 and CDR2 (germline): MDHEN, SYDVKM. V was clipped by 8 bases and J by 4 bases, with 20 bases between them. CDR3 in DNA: TGTGCCAGCTCTAATGGGAGAAAGGGTCCCTATGGCTACACCTTC. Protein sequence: CASSNGRKGPYGYTF.

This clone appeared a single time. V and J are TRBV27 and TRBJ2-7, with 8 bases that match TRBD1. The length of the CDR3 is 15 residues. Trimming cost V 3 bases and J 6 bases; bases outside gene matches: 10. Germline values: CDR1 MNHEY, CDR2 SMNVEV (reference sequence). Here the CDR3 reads CASSFTMAGGGEQYF. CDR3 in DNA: TGTGCCAGCAGTTTTACTATGGCAGGGGGCGGCGAGCAGTACTTC.

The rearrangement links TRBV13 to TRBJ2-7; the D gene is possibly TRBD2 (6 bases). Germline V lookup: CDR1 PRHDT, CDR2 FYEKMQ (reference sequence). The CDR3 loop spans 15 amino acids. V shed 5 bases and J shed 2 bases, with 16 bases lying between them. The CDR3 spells CASSASGTYPYEQYF. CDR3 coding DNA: TGTGCCAGCAGCGCCTCGGGGACTTATCCCTACGAGCAGTACTTC.